These 15 T cell receptor beta chains came from one sample sequenced in a study of OX40 agonist ivuxolimab in advanced cancers. Method: immunoSEQ multiplex PCR; TCRdb's copy keeps in-frame clones and lacks some. Counted here are approximately 15,000 clones, 86% occurring once; the ten biggest clones make up nearly 20%. The sequenced sample was CD4+ or CD8+ T cells sorted from blood, obtained in a trial of the OX40 agonist ivuxolimab. The receptor set was obtained from an adult with an advanced solid tumor such as melanoma, head and neck, liver or kidney cancer.

The chain uses TRBV11-2 and TRBJ1-2; possible D gene TRBD1, 5 bases. This CDR3 spans 11 amino acids. Trimming took 5 bases from V and 7 from J, leaving 8 bases between them. CDR1 is SGHAT and CDR2 is FQNNGV in the germline V gene. The CDR3 region is CASSRGPGYTF. The CDR3 region has the DNA TGTGCCAGCAGCCGGGGCCCTGGCTACACCTTC.

The J gene is TRBJ2-5, the V gene TRBV7-9; TRBD2 matches at 9 bases. The germline V gene encodes CDR1 SEHNR and CDR2 FQNEAQ (reference sequence). The CDR3 totals 14 residues. The junction had 2 bases not matched to a gene; V was cut back by 2 bases and J by 4 bases. CDR3 in amino acids: CASSLRTSVETQYF. Here the CDR3 DNA reads TGTGCCAGCAGCTTACGGACTAGCGTAGAGACCCAGTACTTC. Together with reference TRBV7-9 and TRBJ2-5, the CDR3 gives the full variable domain: DTGVSQNPRHKITKRGQNVTFRCDPISEHNRLYWYRQTLGQGPEFLTYFQNEAQLEKSRLLSDRFSAERPKGSFSTLEIQRTEQGDSAMYLCASSLRTSVETQYFGPGTRLLVL.

This chain links TRBV30 with TRBJ2-5; D uncertain. The DNA end lines up better with TRBJ2-7; the J call may be wrong. The CDR3 consists of 12 residues. In germline, CDR1 is GTSNPN, CDR2 SVGIG (reference sequence). CDR3 DNA sequence: TGTGCCTGGAGTCCCCGATGGGGCGAGCAGTACTTC. Translation: CAWSPRWGEQYF.

The V and J genes are TRBV7-8 and TRBJ2-2; 7 bases map to TRBD1. Germline V lookup: CDR1 SGHVS, CDR2 FQNEAQ. V lost 6 bases, J lost 4 bases, and 11 bases stayed unmatched. CDR3 length: 16 residues. DNA of the CDR3: TGTGCCAGCAGTCACGGCAGGGGGAGAGCCACCGGGGAGCTGTTTTTT. Amino acids: CASSHGRGRATGELFF.

The gene calls are TRBV5-1 and TRBJ2-5; D ambiguous. CDR1 and CDR2 (germline): SGHRS, YFSETQ. This CDR3 spans 12 amino acids. V was pared by 4 bases and J by 5 bases, with 9 bases between. The DNA of the CDR3 is TGCGCCAGCAGCGAAAGACGTGAGACCCAGTACTTC. Protein: CASSERRETQYF.

This chain connects TRBV5-5 to TRBJ2-1; D perhaps matches TRBD2 (5 bases). The CDR3 contains 15 residues. Germline V gene data show CDR1 as SGHKS and CDR2 as YYEKEE (reference sequence). Trimming took off 2 bases at V and 4 bases at J, with 13 bases between the two ends. The CDR3 bases are TGTGCCAGCAGCTTAGGTGGGAGCGGATACAATGAGCAGTTCTTC. Protein product: CASSLGGSGYNEQFF.

This clone has only a few counts. The chain joins TRBV11-2 to TRBJ2-1, with 9 bases matching TRBD2. CDR1 is SGHAT, CDR2 FQNNGV, per germline. V shed 3 bases and J 2 bases; nucleotides not matched to a gene: 2. CDR3 size: 15 residues. The CDR3 nucleotides are TGTGCCAGCAGCTTGGCGGGGGGGACCTACAATGAGCAGTTCTTC. This gives the protein CASSLAGGTYNEQFF.

The chain combines TRBV6-1 with TRBJ2-3, with TRBD1 as a possible D gene (6 bases). The CDR3 extends over 12 amino acids. V lost 8 bases to trimming and J lost 8 bases, with 14 bases between them. The germline gives CDR1 MNHNS, CDR2 SASEGT. The CDR3 loop reads CASGGILSTQYF. The CDR3 nucleotides read TGTGCCAGCGGGGGCATCCTTAGTACGCAGTATTTT.

The chain recombines TRBV5-1 with TRBJ2-7, with TRBD1 matching 7 bases. Germline CDR1 SGHRS, CDR2 YFSETQ. This CDR3 is built from 14 residues. V lost 6 bases to trimming and J lost 5 bases; unmatched junction nucleotides: 11. The CDR3 is CASTRQGLGDEQYF. The DNA for the CDR3 is TGCGCCAGCACCCGACAGGGTCTCGGTGACGAGCAGTACTTC.

This clone is a singleton in its sample. The chain carries TRBV11-2 and TRBJ2-4; 9 bases line up with TRBD2. This CDR3 is 16 amino acids long. Germline CDR1 is SGHAT and CDR2 is FQNNGV. After removal of 3 bases from V and 7 bases from J, the junction contained 10 bases not matched to a gene. The CDR3 region is CASSFTDSGSSNIQYF. CDR3 sequence (DNA): TGTGCCAGCAGCTTTACGGATAGCGGGAGTAGCAACATTCAGTACTTC.

About this clone: A much larger clone sits a single nucleotide away, making a read error possible. The sample holds other DNA sequences that translate to the same CDR3. This chain links TRBV28 with TRBJ1-5, with 8 positions matching TRBD1. With V trimmed by 4 bases and J by 0 bases, 2 bases remained unmatched. The CDR3 runs 15 residues. The germline gives CDR1 MDHEN, CDR2 SYDVKM. CDR3 residues: CASSSGQVSNQPQHF. The CDR3 DNA follows: TGTGCCAGCAGTTCGGGACAGGTTAGCAATCAGCCCCAGCATTTT.

J is TRBJ2-5 and V is TRBV19, with 8 bases aligning to TRBD2. The V segment lost 0 bases and the J segment 4 bases; nucleotides outside the gene matches: 4. CDR3 size: 15 residues. Germline lookup yields CDR1 LNHDA and CDR2 SQIVND (reference sequence). The CDR3 coding sequence is TGTGCCAGTAGTATAGAAGCGCTAGCGGGAGAGACCCAGTACTTC. This encodes CASSIEALAGETQYF. Full variable domain (outside the CDR3, taken from reference TRBV19 and TRBJ2-5): DGGITQSPKYLFRKEGQNVTLSCEQNLNHDAMYWYRQDPGQGLRLIYYSQIVNDFQKGDIAEGYSVSREKKESFPLTVTSAQKNPTAFYLCASSIEALAGETQYFGPGTRLLVL.

The DNA for the CDR3 is TGTGCCAGCAGGGCTTGGGAGACGGCAAACTACGAGCAGTACTTC. Its translation is CASRAWETANYEQYF. The chain combines TRBV11-2 with TRBJ2-7, with D maybe TRBD2 (5 bases). The length of the CDR3 is 15 residues. Trimming took off 6 bases at V and 3 bases at J, with 18 bases between the two ends. Germline CDR1 and CDR2: SGHAT and FQNNGV.

In its sample, this clone was seen a few times. The chain carries TRBV10-1 and TRBJ1-1; D gene ambiguous. Looked up from germline, CDR1 is WNHNN and CDR2 is SYGVQD (reference sequence). V lost 2 bases and J 4 bases, leaving 11 bases between the germline ends. CDR3 length equals 14 residues. CDR3 loop: CASSENLRGTEAFF. DNA for the CDR3: TGCGCCAGCAGTGAGAATCTACGGGGCACTGAAGCTTTCTTT.

The chain carries TRBV5-1 and TRBJ2-3, with TRBD2 matching 8 bases. This CDR3 has 16 amino acids. The germline gives CDR1 SGHRS, CDR2 YFSETQ. With V trimmed by 4 bases and J by 0 bases, 7 bases remained unmatched. The CDR3 sequence is CASSREGGPSTDTQYF. CDR3 in DNA: TGCGCCAGCAGCCGGGAGGGAGGTCCTAGCACAGATACGCAGTATTTT.